This T cell receptor beta chain derives from a study of T cells in Graves' hyperthyroidism and ophthalmopathy. About the research overall: At initial diagnosis, before any treatment had begun, peripheral blood was obtained.

Trimming took off 2 bases at V and 7 bases at J, with 12 bases between the two ends. There are 13 residues in the CDR3. CDR1 is MDHEN and CDR2 is SYDVKM in the germline V gene. Patients were aged 18 to 65, had disease duration under 2 months, and had newly diagnosed hyperthyroidism. RNA transcripts yielded amplified TCR beta CDR3 regions. A set of HTBI primers served as the primers for a first-round RT-PCR of the TCR CDR3. TCRdb re-derived calls from the multiplex PCR reads in MiXCR, one entry per CDR3 protein. The sample has around 260,000 distinct CDR3 sequences, about 25% seen once. Whole-study results and caveats: A model built on 13 V-J features separated ophthalmopathy from stable hyperthyroidism. Blood also held most thyroid clonotypes expanded beyond 0.001.

In the case of this clonotype: Its specificity is not known.

The TCR sequence derives from a man in his forties with Graves' hyperthyroidism that later progressed to Graves' ophthalmopathy. Sequencing used blood. The chain is built from TRBV28 and TRBJ2-7; TRBD2 is a possible D gene (5 bases). The CDR3 region is CASSLPEKREQYF. DNA of the CDR3: TGTGCCAGCAGTTTACCTGAAAAGCGGGAGCAGTACTTC.